This T cell receptor (beta chain) was sequenced during a study of blood T cell repertoires in COVID-19. Looking at the study overall: Some COVID-19 samples were acute and others convalescent; all came from the United States, Italy and Spain. The analysed material was cDNA or gDNA that came from T cells, B-cell-depleted T cells, or PBMCs.

Produced via immunoSEQ multiplex PCR; TCRdb's table is partial and in-frame only. The sample shows fewer than 200,000 clones, around three quarters of them seen only once. Specimen: peripheral blood. This sequence was found in a man between 65 and 80 years old with active or convalescent COVID-19.

The CDR3 protein is CASSAMSGTGRRTEQFF. The DNA of the CDR3 is TGTGCCAGCAGTGCAATGAGTGGGACAGGTCGAAGGACTGAGCAGTTCTTC. The rearrangement uses TRBV6-1 and TRBJ2-1; 8 nucleotides agree with TRBD1. The CDR3 runs 17 residues. Germline V CDR1 and CDR2: MNHNS, SASEGT. V shed 4 bases and J 9 bases; nucleotides not matched to a gene: 17.